This T cell receptor beta chain was sequenced during a study of blood T cell repertoires in COVID-19. On the study more broadly: The United States, Italy and Spain were the sources of the acute and convalescent COVID-19 samples. From T cells, B-cell-depleted T cells, or PBMCs came the material, which was cDNA or gDNA.

The authors' processing: Reference gene primer amplification in the assay estimated nucleated cell counts. Generated by immunoSEQ multiplex PCR, the TCRdb table keeps only in-frame clones and is missing some. From that table come the V and J calls and clone size; the DNA was used to work out D and trimming. The sample holds tens of thousands of clones, about 85% seen once. The CDR3 is 15 amino acids. Germline V gives CDR1 LNHNV, CDR2 YYDKDF (reference sequence). The V end lost 5 bases, the J end lost 0 bases, and 13 bases lay between the germline ends. This TCR derives from a man aged 60-69 years with acute or convalescent COVID-19. The sample taken for sequencing was peripheral blood. This chain connects TRBV15 to TRBJ1-2; tentative D call: TRBD1 (5 bases). CDR3 bases: TGTGCCACCAGCGTGGCGGGGCCTGCTAACTATGGCTACACCTTC. Protein: CATSVAGPANYGYTF.